The 11 T cell receptor beta chains in this list originate from one sample, sequenced in a study of identical twins. TCRdb called the 5' RACE reads again in MiXCR, with one record for every CDR3 protein. The sample carries fewer than 250,000 distinct CDR3 sequences, 7.5% recorded once. These records were also assigned to another study, of yellow fever vaccine responses in identical twins.

What was sequenced was CD8+ T cells sorted from blood. The source is a woman between 18 and 29 years old in good health.

This clonotype came up many times. The chain links TRBV9 to TRBJ2-3, with D perhaps assigned TRBD1 or TRBD2 (6 bases each). Deletions cut 1 base from V and 0 bases from J, with 18 bases between. Germline-derived CDR1 and CDR2 are SGDLS and YYNGEE. CDR3 size: 18 residues. The CDR3 coding sequence is TGTGCCAGCAGCGTAAGCAAGGGGGGCAGGGATAGCACAGATACGCAGTATTTT. Translated: CASSVSKGGRDSTDTQYF.

This clonotype was observed a handful of times. The chain couples TRBV24-1 to TRBJ2-2; D not certain. The CDR3 extends over 15 amino acids. V gave up 2 bases and J gave up 1 base, with 7 bases separating them. Germline values: CDR1 KGHDR, CDR2 SFDVKD. The CDR3 loop reads CATSDWAVNTGELFF. CDR3 sequence (DNA): TGTGCCACCAGTGATTGGGCAGTGAACACCGGGGAGCTGTTTTTT.

This clonotype has a handful of counts. The chain joins TRBV20-1 to TRBJ2-5; the match to TRBD2 covers 11 bases. This CDR3 spans 13 amino acids. Trimming at V came to 5 bases and at J to 5 bases, leaving 4 bases not matched to a gene. From germline, CDR1 is DFQATT and CDR2 SNEGSKA (reference sequence). CDR3 nucleotides: TGCAGTGCTCCTAGCGGGAGGACCGAGACCCAGTACTTC. This codes for CSAPSGRTETQYF.

Only a few counts were recorded for this clonotype. The CDR3 sequence is CASSSPPGGHPVAQYF. Written as DNA, the CDR3 is TGTGCCAGCAGCTCCCCTCCCGGGGGCCACCCAGTGGCCCAGTACTTC. The chain recombines TRBV7-6 with TRBJ2-5; either TRBD1 or TRBD2 may fit D (6 bases each). V shed 4 bases and J shed 9 bases, with 24 bases lying between them. CDR3 length: 16 residues. CDR1 is SGHVS and CDR2 is FNYEAQ in the germline V gene.

This clonotype occurred a few times. The rearrangement links TRBV9 to TRBJ2-7; 10 positions match TRBD1. Germline-derived CDR1 and CDR2 are SGDLS and YYNGEE. V was pared by 3 bases and J by 2 bases, with 5 bases of the junction left unmatched. The CDR3 totals 15 residues. The CDR3 DNA is TGTGCCAGCAGCGAGTCGGGACAGGGGACCTACGAGCAGTACTTC. This encodes CASSESGQGTYEQYF.

This clonotype has just a few counts. The CDR3 coding sequence is TGTGCCACCAGCGGGTCGCAGTCTTCGCCGCCCCAGCATTTT. It is translated as CATSGSQSSPPQHF. The chain recombines TRBV15 with TRBJ1-5; D unresolved. CDR1 and CDR2 from the germline V gene are LNHNV and YYDKDF (reference sequence). This CDR3 has 14 amino acids. V dropped 5 bases and J dropped 9 bases, with 17 bases sitting between them.

This clonotype was detected a few times. This sequence joins TRBV3-1 and TRBJ2-1, with TRBD2 identical over 7 bases. CDR1 and CDR2 (germline): LGHDT, YNNKEL (reference sequence). This CDR3 has 15 residues. V was pared by 0 bases and J by 5 bases, with 4 bases of the junction left unmatched. DNA of the CDR3: TGTGCCAGCAGCCAAGATTCTAGCGGTAACAATGAGCAGTTCTTC. Residues: CASSQDSSGNNEQFF.

This clonotype was seen at least ten times. The chain carries TRBV28 and TRBJ2-7, with D maybe TRBD2 (7 bases). The germline CDR1 and CDR2 sequences are MDHEN and SYDVKM. V was clipped by 4 bases and J by 2 bases, with 18 bases between them. This CDR3 has 16 residues. The CDR3 is CASSSPVGGPTYEQYF. The CDR3 DNA reads as TGTGCCAGCAGTTCCCCGGTGGGGGGGCCTACCTACGAGCAGTACTTC.

Only a few counts were recorded for this clonotype. The genes are TRBV27 and TRBJ2-1, with TRBD2 matching over 8 bases. Germline loops: CDR1 MNHEY, CDR2 SMNVEV (reference sequence). This CDR3 region has 11 residues. The CDR3 spells CASRLANEQFF. CDR3 nucleotide sequence: TGTGCTAGCCGACTAGCGAATGAGCAGTTCTTC.

This clonotype has a count of ten or more. The chain uses TRBV4-1 and TRBJ1-5, with D possibly being TRBD1 (6 bases). The CDR3 spans 15 residues. Per the germline V gene, CDR1 is MGHRA and CDR2 is YSYEKL. With 0 bases removed from V and 4 bases from J, the gap between germline ends came to 10 bases. The CDR3 DNA reads TGCGCCAGCAGCCAAGATTGGACAGTTAATCAGCCCCAGCATTTT. It encodes CASSQDWTVNQPQHF.

This clonotype appeared a few times. The chain combines TRBV13 with TRBJ2-1, with D perhaps matching TRBD1 (6 bases). The CDR3 sequence is 16 residues long. V was shortened by 4 bases and J by 9 bases, with 22 bases between the two germline ends. From germline, CDR1 is PRHDT and CDR2 FYEKMQ (reference sequence). The chain's CDR3 is CASSSSGQWSGGEQFF. The CDR3 bases are TGTGCCAGCAGCTCCAGTGGACAGTGGAGCGGAGGTGAGCAGTTCTTC.